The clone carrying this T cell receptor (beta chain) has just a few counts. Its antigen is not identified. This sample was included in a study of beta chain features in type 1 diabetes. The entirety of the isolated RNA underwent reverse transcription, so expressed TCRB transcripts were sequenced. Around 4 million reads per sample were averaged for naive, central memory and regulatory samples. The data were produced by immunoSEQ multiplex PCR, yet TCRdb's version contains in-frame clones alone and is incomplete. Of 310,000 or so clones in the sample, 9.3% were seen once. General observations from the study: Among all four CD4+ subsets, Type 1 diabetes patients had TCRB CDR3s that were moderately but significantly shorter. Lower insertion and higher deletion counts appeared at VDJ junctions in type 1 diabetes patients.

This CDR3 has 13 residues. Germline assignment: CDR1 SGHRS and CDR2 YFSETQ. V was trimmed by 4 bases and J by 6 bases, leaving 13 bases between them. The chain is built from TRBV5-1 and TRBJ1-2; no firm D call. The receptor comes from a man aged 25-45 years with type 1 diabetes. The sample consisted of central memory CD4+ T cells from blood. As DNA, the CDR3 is TGCGCCAGCAGCGATACGGAAGGGAATGGCTACACCTTC. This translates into CASSDTEGNGYTF.